The T cell receptor beta chain described here comes from a study of blood T cell repertoires in COVID-19. Study at large: T cells, B-cell-depleted T cells, or PBMCs supplied cDNA or gDNA.

Authors' data handling: For nucleated cells, counts were estimated from reference gene primer amplification. The assay was immunoSEQ multiplex PCR, and TCRdb's table has in-frame clones only and misses some. The V and J calls and the clone size are those of that table, but D and trimming were determined from the DNA. The sample lists fewer than 130,000 clones; around 79% were seen once. Germline CDR1 reads SGHAT; CDR2 reads FQNNGV. The CDR3 has 14 amino acids. V shed 5 bases and J 5 bases; nucleotides not matched to a gene: 4. This chain joins TRBV11-2 and TRBJ2-2; 8 bases are a match to TRBD1. This TCR was recovered from a man aged 65 to 85 with active or convalescent COVID-19. The sample comprised peripheral blood. The CDR3, as DNA: TGTGCCAGCAGCCACGGACAGGGAACCGGGGAGCTGTTTTTT. This translates into CASSHGQGTGELFF. Full variable domain (rest looked up from reference TRBV11-2 and TRBJ2-2): EAGVAQSPRYKIIEKRQSVAFWCNPISGHATLYWYQQILGQGPKLLIQFQNNGVVDDSQLPKDRFSAERLKGVDSTLKIQPAKLEDSAVYLCASSHGQGTGELFFGEGSRLTVL.